The 2 T cell receptor beta chains in this list originate from one sample, sequenced in a study of T-cell reconstitution after alpha-beta-depleted transplantation in children. Unique molecular identifiers were incorporated when the TCRbeta library was constructed. TCRdb fed the PCR reads into MiXCR, producing one record per CDR3 protein. The profile covers about 610,000 distinct CDR3 sequences, with around 27% appearing a single time and 30% to 45% taken by the ten largest. Here the sequenced sample was PBMCs, taken before TCRalphabeta/CD19-depleted stem cell transplant. These receptors originate from a boy in the first two years of life with Wiskott-Aldrich syndrome, due to receive a stem cell transplant.

This clonotype was picked up a small number of times. The chain employs TRBV20-1 and TRBJ2-7; 7 bases are a match to TRBD2. With V trimmed by 3 bases and J by 2 bases, 7 bases remained unmatched. The V gene's germline CDR1 is DFQATT and CDR2 SNEGSKA (reference sequence). The CDR3 consists of 14 residues. The DNA of the CDR3 is TGCAGTGCTAGGGGGGAGGGAACCCCCTACGAGCAGTACTTC. This gives the protein CSARGEGTPYEQYF.

The chain recombines TRBV20-1 with TRBJ2-6; weak D call: TRBD1 (5 bases). V gave up 3 bases and J gave up 3 bases, with 9 bases separating them. Germline V gives CDR1 DFQATT, CDR2 SNEGSKA (reference sequence). CDR3 size: 14 residues. The CDR3 region is CSASIGVGANVLTF. CDR3 nucleotide sequence: TGCAGTGCTAGTATAGGGGTTGGGGCCAACGTCCTGACTTTC.